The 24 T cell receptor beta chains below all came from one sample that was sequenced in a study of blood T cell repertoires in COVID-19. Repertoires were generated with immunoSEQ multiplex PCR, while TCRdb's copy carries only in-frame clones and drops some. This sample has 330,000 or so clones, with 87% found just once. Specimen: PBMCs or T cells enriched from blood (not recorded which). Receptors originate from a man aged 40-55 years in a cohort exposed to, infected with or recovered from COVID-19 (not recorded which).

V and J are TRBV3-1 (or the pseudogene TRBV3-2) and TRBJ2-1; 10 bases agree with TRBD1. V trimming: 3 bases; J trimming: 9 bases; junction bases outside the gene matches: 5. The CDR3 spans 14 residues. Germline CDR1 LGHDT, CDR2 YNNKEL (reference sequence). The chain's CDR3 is CASSQGQGRGEQFF. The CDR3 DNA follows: TGTGCCAGCAGCCAGGGACAGGGGAGAGGTGAGCAGTTCTTC.

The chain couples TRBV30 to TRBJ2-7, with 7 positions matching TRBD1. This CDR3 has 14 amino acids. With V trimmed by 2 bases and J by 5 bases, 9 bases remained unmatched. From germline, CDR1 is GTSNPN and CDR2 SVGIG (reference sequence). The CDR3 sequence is CAWSRDSQWDEQYF. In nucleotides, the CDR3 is TGTGCCTGGAGTAGGGACAGCCAATGGGACGAGCAGTACTTC.

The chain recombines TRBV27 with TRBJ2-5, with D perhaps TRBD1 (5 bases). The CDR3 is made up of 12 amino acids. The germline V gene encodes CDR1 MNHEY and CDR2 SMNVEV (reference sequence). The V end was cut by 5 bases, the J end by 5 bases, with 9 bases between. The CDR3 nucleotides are TGTGCCAGCAGTATCAAGGGGGAGACCCAGTACTTC. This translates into CASSIKGETQYF.

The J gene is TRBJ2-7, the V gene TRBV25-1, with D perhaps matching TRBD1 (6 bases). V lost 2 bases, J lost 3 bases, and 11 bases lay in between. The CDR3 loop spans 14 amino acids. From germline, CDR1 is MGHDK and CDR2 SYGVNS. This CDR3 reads CASSETGTSYEQYF. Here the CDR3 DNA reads TGTGCCAGCAGTGAAACAGGGACGAGCTACGAGCAGTACTTC.

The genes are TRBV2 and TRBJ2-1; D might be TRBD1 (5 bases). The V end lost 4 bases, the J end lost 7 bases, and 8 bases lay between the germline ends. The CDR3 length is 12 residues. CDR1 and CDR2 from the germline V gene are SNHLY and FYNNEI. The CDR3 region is CASSGPGNEQFF. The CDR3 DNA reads TGTGCCAGCAGTGGACCAGGGAATGAGCAGTTCTTC. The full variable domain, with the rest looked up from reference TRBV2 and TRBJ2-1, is EPEVTQTPSHQVTQMGQEVILRCVPISNHLYFYWYRQILGQKVEFLVSFYNNEISEKSEIFDDQFSVERPDGSNFTLKIRSTKLEDSAMYFCASSGPGNEQFFGPGTRLTVL.

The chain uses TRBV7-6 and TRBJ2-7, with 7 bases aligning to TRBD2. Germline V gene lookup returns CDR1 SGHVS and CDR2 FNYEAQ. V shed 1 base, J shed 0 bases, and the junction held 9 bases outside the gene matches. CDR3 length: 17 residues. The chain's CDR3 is CASSLETRTRSSYEQYF. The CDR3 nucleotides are TGTGCCAGCAGCTTAGAGACCCGGACTAGGAGCTCCTACGAGCAGTACTTC.

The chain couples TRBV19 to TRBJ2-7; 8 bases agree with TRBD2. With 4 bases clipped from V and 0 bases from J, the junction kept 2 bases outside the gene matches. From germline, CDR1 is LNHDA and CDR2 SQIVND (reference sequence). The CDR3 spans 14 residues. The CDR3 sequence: CASSSGTSSYEQYF. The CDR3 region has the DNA TGTGCCAGTAGTAGCGGGACTAGCTCCTACGAGCAGTACTTC.

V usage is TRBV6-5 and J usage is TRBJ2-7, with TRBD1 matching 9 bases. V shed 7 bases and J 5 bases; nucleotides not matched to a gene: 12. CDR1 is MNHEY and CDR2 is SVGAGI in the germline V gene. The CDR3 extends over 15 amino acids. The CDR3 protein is CASKIDRGAGDEQYF. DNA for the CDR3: TGTGCCAGCAAAATAGACAGGGGGGCAGGGGACGAGCAGTACTTC.

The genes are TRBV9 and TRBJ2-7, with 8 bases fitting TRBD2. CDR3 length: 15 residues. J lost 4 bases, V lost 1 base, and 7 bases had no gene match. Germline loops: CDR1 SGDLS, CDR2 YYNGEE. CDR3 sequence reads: CASSVNLGLGYEQYF. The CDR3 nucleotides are TGTGCCAGCAGCGTAAATCTGGGACTAGGGTACGAGCAGTACTTC.

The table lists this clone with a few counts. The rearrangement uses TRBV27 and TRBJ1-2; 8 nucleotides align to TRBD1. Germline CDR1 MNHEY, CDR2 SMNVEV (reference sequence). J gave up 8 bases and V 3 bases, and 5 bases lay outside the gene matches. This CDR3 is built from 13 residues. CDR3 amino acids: CASSFSRDRGYTF. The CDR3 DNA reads TGTGCCAGCAGTTTTTCCCGGGACAGGGGCTACACCTTC.

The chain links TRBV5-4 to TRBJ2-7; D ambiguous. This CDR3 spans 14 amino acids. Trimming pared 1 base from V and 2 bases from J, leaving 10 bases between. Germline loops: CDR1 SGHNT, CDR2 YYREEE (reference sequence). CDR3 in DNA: TGTGCCAGCAGCTTGTCTGGCAATGCCTACGAGCAGTACTTC. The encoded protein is CASSLSGNAYEQYF.

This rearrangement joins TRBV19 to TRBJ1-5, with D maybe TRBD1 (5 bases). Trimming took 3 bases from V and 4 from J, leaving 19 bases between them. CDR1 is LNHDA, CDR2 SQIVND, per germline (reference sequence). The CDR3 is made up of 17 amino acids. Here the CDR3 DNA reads TGTGCCAGTAGTATTCTCGGGGGATCTATCATTAATCAGCCCCAGCATTTT. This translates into CASSILGGSIINQPQHF.

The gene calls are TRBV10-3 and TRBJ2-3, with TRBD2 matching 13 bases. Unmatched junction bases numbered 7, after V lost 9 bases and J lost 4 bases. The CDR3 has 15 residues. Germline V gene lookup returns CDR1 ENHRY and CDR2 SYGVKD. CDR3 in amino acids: CAMSGTSGMADTQYF. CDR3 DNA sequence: TGTGCCATGTCCGGGACTAGCGGGATGGCAGATACGCAGTATTTT.

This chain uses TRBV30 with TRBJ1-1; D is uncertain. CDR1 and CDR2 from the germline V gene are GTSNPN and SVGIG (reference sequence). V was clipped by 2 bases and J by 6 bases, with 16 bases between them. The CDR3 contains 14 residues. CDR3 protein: CAWSYGRQAPEAFF. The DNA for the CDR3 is TGTGCCTGGAGTTACGGTCGCCAGGCCCCTGAAGCTTTCTTT.

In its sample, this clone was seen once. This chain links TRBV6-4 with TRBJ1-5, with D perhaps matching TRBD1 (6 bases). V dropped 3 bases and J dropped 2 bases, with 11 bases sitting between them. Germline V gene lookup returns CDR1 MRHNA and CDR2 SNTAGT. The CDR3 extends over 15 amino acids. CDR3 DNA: TGTGCCAGCAGTGAGACAGGAAGAGGCAATCAGCCCCAGCATTTT. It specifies CASSETGRGNQPQHF.

The CDR3: CASSQRRDRNTGELFF. The CDR3 DNA reads TGCGCCAGCAGCCAACGCAGGGATAGGAACACCGGGGAGCTGTTTTTT. The chain carries TRBV4-1 and TRBJ2-2; D is perhaps TRBD1 (5 bases). The CDR3 runs 16 residues. Per the germline V gene, CDR1 is MGHRA and CDR2 is YSYEKL. V was pared by 2 bases and J by 1 base, with 11 bases between.

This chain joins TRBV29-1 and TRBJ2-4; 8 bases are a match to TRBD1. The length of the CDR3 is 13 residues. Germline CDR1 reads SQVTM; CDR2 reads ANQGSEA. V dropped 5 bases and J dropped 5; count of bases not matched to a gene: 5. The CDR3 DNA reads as TGCAGCGTTTCAGACAGGGGCGAAAACATTCAGTACTTC. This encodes CSVSDRGENIQYF.

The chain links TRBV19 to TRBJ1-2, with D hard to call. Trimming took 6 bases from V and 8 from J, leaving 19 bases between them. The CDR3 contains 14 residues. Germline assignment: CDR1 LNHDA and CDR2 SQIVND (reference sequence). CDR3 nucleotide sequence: TGTGCCAGTAGCAAATCGGTACAGCAGGCCGGCTACACCTTC. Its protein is CASSKSVQQAGYTF.

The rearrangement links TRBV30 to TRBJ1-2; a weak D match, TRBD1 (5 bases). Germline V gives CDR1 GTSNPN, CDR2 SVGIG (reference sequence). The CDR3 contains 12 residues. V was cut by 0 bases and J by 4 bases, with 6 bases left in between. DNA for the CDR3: TGTGCCTGGAGTGTGGGGCGCTATGGCTACACCTTC. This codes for CAWSVGRYGYTF. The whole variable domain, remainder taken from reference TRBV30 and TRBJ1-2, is SQTIHQWPATLVQPVGSPLSLECTVEGTSNPNLYWYRQAAGRGLQLLFYSVGIGQISSEVPQNLSASRPQDRQFILSSKKLLLSDSGFYLCAWSVGRYGYTFGSGTRLTVV.

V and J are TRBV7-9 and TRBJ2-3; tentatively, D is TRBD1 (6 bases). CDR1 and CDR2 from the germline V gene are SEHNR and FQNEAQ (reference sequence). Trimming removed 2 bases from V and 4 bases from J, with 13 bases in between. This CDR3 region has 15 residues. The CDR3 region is CASSLWGQGADTQYF. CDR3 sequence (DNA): TGTGCCAGCAGCTTATGGGGGCAGGGAGCAGATACGCAGTATTTT.

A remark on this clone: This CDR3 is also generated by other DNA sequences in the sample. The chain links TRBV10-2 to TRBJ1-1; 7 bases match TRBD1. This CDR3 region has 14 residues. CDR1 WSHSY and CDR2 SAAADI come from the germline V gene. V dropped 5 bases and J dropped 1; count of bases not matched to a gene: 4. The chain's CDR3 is CASSPTGPNTEAFF. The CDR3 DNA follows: TGCGCCAGCAGTCCGACAGGGCCGAACACTGAAGCTTTCTTT.

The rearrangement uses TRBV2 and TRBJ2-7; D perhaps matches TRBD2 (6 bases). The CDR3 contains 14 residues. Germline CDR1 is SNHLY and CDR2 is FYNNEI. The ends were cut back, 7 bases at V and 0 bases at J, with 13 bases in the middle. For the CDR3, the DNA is TGTGCCAGCAAGGAGGGCTTGAGCTCCTACGAGCAGTACTTC. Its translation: CASKEGLSSYEQYF.

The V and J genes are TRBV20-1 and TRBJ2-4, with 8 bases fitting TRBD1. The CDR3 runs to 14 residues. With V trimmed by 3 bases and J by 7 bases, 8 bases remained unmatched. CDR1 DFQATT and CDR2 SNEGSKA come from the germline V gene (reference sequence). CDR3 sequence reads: CSASGQGAWNIQYF. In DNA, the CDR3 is TGCAGTGCTAGTGGGCAGGGGGCGTGGAACATTCAGTACTTC.

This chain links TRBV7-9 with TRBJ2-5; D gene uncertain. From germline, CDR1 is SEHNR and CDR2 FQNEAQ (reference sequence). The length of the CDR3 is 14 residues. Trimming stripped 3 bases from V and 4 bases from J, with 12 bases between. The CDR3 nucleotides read TGTGCCAGCAGCTTTATGGCGCGAGGAGAGACCCAGTACTTC. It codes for CASSFMARGETQYF.